This TCR beta chain was found in a study of breast tumors, draining lymph nodes, adjacent tissues. Note on this clonotype: What it recognizes is unknown.

Breast cancer patients provided tissue from their axillary draining lymph nodes. Study-wide findings and caveats: The lymph node origin of tumor T cells was framed as consistent with a hypothesis, not demonstrated. Compared with lymph nodes, tumors were less diverse; compared with nontumor tissue, more. Luminal-like breast cancer showed significantly higher tumor–nontumor repertoire similarity than basal-like.

In TCRdb, the multiplex PCR reads were re-called with MiXCR into one record per CDR3 protein. The data contain 150,000 to 200,000 distinct CDR3 sequences, around a third of them seen just once; the ten biggest clones take up approximately 4.2%. CDR1 KGHSH and CDR2 LQKENI come from the germline V gene. With 2 bases removed from V and 0 bases from J, the gap between germline ends came to 20 bases. This CDR3 spans 19 amino acids. The TCR was taken from a female donor with breast cancer. Some clones in this sample may be carry-over from other donors' samples. This sequence joins TRBV18 and TRBJ1-3; D not certain. The sequenced sample was axillary lymph node tissue. The CDR3 DNA sequence: TGTGCCAGCTCACCAATCGCCCGGGCAGCTCAAAGCTCTGGAAACACCATATATTTT. Protein: CASSPIARAAQSSGNTIYF.